A single sample is the source of the 6 T cell receptor beta chains below, sequenced in a study of T cells after yellow fever vaccination. In TCRdb, the 5' RACE reads were re-called with MiXCR into one record per CDR3 protein. The sample records 450,000 to 550,000 distinct CDR3 sequences, 21% being singletons. Specimen: PBMCs, collected roughly 20 days after the first yellow fever vaccination. These receptors originate from a man between 18 and 29 years old who received the YFV17D yellow fever vaccine.

The chain links TRBV2 to TRBJ2-5; D remains unclear. Germline V lookup: CDR1 SNHLY, CDR2 FYNNEI. The V end lost 3 bases, the J end lost 2 bases, and 10 bases lay between the germline ends. This CDR3 is built from 14 residues. DNA for the CDR3: TGTGCCAGCAGTGATTTCCGGGCACAAGAGACCCAGTACTTC. Its protein is CASSDFRAQETQYF.

The chain carries TRBV9 and TRBJ2-2, with 11 nucleotides matching TRBD1. The J segment lost 5 bases and the V segment lost 6 bases, leaving 9 bases of the junction unmatched. There are 16 residues in the CDR3. Germline V gene data show CDR1 as SGDLS and CDR2 as YYNGEE. CDR3 DNA sequence: TGTGCCAGCACCCGAGTTGGGACAGGGGGAACCGGGGAGCTGTTTTTT. Encoded protein: CASTRVGTGGTGELFF.

This clonotype was picked up a small number of times. A much larger clone is a single base away; this may be a read error. The rearrangement joins TRBV10-3 to TRBJ2-5; no clear D. This CDR3 comprises 14 residues. V dropped 2 bases and J dropped 4 bases, with 11 bases sitting between them. Looked up from germline, CDR1 is ENHRY and CDR2 is SYGVKD. In DNA, the CDR3 is TGTGCCATCAGTGAGGACAAGGGTATAGAGACCCAGTACTTC. It encodes CAISEDKGIETQYF.

The sample holds a few counts of this clonotype. CDR3 in amino acids: CASSLNTPQETQYF. The DNA for the CDR3 is TGTGCCAGCAGCTTGAACACCCCACAAGAGACCCAGTACTTC. This sequence joins TRBV7-9 and TRBJ2-5; D call uncertain. The CDR3 has 14 residues. The germline V gene encodes CDR1 SEHNR and CDR2 FQNEAQ (reference sequence). The V and J ends lost 3 bases and 2 bases respectively, with 10 bases between them.

The table lists this clonotype with a few counts. V is TRBV11-2 and J is TRBJ2-5; no clear D. The CDR3 is made up of 18 amino acids. Germline CDR1 SGHAT, CDR2 FQNNGV. The V and J ends lost 5 bases and 4 bases respectively, with 26 bases between them. The CDR3 bases are TGTGCCAGCAGCCTTCAGGTTACCGGGTCCTTCCGGAGAGAGACCCAGTACTTC. This encodes CASSLQVTGSFRRETQYF.

This clonotype has only a few counts. This chain connects TRBV20-1 to TRBJ2-4; D unresolved. From germline, CDR1 is DFQATT and CDR2 SNEGSKA (reference sequence). CDR3 length: 15 residues. Trimming cost V 4 bases and J 2 bases, with 15 bases left between them. CDR3 amino acids: CSAIRHDLPKNIQYF. The CDR3 DNA is TGCAGTGCTATAAGACATGACCTTCCCAAAAACATTCAGTACTTC.